This T cell receptor (beta chain) was identified during a study of blood T cell repertoires in COVID-19. Looking at the study overall: Samples taken during acute and convalescent COVID-19 were collected in the United States, Italy and Spain.

The CDR3 has 14 amino acids. The V and J ends lost 0 bases and 3 bases respectively, with 9 bases between them. CDR1 and CDR2 (germline): LGHDT, YNNKEL (reference sequence). Libraries were prepared by immunoSEQ multiplex PCR; TCRdb keeps only in-frame clonotypes and omits some of them. This table holds some 530,000 clones, approximately 83% found once. Input material: peripheral blood. V gene TRBV3-1 (or the pseudogene TRBV3-2) combines with J gene TRBJ2-7; D call uncertain. The origin of this receptor is a human donor in a cohort sampled during active COVID-19. The chain's CDR3 is CASSQDLVSYEQYF. For the CDR3, the DNA is TGTGCCAGCAGCCAAGATTTGGTGAGCTACGAGCAGTACTTC.